This TCR beta chain was captured in a study of shared T cell receptors in the human thymus. Clones were sequenced by immunoSEQ multiplex PCR, and TCRdb holds only the in-frame ones, with some missing. Of 720,000 or so clones listed, roughly 88% are singletons. The CDR3 is 13 amino acids. V gave up 5 bases and J gave up 4 bases, with 11 bases separating them. Germline CDR1 SGHTA, CDR2 FQGNSA. These same data were also listed under a study on human thymus T cells. This second report adds: Thymus tissue for the work was resected from patients undergoing corrective heart surgery. It looked as if thymic and blood repertoires used V and J genes in a biased way.

The specimen sequenced was thymocytes. J is TRBJ1-1 and V is TRBV7-2; D is perhaps TRBD1 (6 bases). This receptor was taken from a girl in the first two years of life with a congenital heart defect. CDR3 amino acids: CASSPWGPTEAFF. DNA of the CDR3: TGTGCCAGCAGCCCCTGGGGGCCCACTGAAGCTTTCTTT.